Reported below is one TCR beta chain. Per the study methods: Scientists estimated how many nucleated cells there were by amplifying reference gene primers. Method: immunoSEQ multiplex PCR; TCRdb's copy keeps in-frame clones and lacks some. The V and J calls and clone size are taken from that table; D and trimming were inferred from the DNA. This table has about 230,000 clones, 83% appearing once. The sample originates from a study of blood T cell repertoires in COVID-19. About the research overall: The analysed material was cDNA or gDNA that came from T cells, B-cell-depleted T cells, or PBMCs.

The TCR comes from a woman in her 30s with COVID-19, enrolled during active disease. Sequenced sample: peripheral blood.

CDR3 DNA: TGTGCCAGCAGCAACATAATTCGACATGGAGCTTTCTTT. It encodes CASSNIIRHGAFF. The chain couples TRBV21-1 to TRBJ1-1; TRBD1, as called in the table, went unchecked against the DNA. TRBV21-1 is recorded as a pseudogene. CDR3 length equals 13 residues.